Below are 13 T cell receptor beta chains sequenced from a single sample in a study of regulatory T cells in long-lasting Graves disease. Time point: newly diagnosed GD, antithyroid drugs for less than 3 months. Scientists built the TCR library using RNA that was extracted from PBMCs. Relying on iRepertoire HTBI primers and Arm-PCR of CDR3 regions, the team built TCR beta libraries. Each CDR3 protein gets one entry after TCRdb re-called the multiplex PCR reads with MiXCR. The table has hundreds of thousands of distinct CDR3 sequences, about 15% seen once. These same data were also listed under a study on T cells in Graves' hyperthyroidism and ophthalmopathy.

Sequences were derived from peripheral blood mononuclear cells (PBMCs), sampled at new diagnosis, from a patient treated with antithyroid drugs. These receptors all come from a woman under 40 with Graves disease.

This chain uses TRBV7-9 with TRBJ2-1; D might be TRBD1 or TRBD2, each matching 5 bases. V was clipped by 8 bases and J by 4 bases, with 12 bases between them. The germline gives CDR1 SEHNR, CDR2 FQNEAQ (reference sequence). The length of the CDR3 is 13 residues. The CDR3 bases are TGTGCCAGCGGGACCCTCCCATACAATGAGCAGTTCTTC. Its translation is CASGTLPYNEQFF. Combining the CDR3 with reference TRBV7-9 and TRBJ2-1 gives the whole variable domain DTGVSQNPRHKITKRGQNVTFRCDPISEHNRLYWYRQTLGQGPEFLTYFQNEAQLEKSRLLSDRFSAERPKGSFSTLEIQRTEQGDSAMYLCASGTLPYNEQFFGPGTRLTVL.

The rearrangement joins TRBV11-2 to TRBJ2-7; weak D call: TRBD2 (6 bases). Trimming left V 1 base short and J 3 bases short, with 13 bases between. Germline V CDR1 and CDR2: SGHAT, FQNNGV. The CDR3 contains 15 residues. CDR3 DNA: TGTGCCAGCAGCTTAGTGGGCGGGAACAACTACGAGCAGTACTTC. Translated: CASSLVGGNNYEQYF.

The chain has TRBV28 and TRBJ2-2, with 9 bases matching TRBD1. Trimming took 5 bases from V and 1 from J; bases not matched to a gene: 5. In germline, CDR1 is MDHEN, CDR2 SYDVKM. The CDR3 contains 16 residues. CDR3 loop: CASSAPGQGNTGELFF. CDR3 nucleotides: TGTGCCAGCAGTGCCCCGGGACAGGGGAACACCGGGGAGCTGTTTTTT.

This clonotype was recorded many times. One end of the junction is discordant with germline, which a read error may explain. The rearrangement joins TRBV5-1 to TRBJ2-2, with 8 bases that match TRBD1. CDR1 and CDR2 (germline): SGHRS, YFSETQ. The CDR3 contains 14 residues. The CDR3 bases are TGTGCCAGCCGGGACAGGACTAACACCGGGGAGCTGTTTTTT. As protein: CASRDRTNTGELFF.

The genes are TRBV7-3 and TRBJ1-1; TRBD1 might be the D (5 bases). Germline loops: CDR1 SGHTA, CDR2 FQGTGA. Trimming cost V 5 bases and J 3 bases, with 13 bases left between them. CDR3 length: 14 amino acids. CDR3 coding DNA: TGTGCCAGCAGCCTTACAGGAGAACACACTGAAGCTTTCTTT. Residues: CASSLTGEHTEAFF.

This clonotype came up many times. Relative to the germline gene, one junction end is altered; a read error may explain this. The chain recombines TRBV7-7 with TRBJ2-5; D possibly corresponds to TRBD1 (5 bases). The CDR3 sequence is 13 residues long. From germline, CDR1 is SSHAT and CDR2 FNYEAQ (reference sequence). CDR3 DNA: TGTGCTAGCAGCTTAGCACAGGAGGAGACCCAGTACTTC. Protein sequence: CASSLAQEETQYF. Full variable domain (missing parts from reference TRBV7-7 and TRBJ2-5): GAGVSQSPRYKVTKRGQDVTLRCDPISSHATLYWYQQALGQGPEFLTYFNYEAQPDKSGLPSDRFSAERPEGSISTLTIQRTEQRDSAMYRCASSLAQEETQYFGPGTRLLVL.

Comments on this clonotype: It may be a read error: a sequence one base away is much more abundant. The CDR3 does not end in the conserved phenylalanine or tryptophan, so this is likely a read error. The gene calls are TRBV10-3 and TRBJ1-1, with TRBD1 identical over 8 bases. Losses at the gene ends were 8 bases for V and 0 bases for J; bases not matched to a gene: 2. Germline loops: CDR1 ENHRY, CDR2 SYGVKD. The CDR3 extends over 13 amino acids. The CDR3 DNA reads TGTGCCATCTCAGGGGGCCTGAACACTGAAGCTTTCCTT. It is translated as CAISGGLNTEAFL.

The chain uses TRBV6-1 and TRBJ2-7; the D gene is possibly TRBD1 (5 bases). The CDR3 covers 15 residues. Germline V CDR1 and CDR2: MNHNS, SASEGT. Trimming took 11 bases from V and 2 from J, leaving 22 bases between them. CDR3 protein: CAGKTWIRAPYEQYF. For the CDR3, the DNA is TGTGCCGGCAAGACGTGGATCAGGGCCCCCTACGAGCAGTACTTC.

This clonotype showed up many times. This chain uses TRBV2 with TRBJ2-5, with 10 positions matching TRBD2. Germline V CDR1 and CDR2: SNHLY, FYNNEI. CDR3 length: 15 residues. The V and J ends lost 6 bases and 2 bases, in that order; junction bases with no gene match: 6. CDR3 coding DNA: TGTGCCAGCAGGCCGGGACTAGCGAAACAAGAGACCCAGTACTTC. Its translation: CASRPGLAKQETQYF.

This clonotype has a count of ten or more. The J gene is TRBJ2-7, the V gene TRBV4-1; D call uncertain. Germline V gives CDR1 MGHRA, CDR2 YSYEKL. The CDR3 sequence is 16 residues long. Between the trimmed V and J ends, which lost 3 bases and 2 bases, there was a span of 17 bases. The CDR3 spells CASSHRLGRFTYEQYF. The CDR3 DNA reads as TGCGCCAGCAGCCACCGATTGGGCCGGTTTACCTACGAGCAGTACTTC.

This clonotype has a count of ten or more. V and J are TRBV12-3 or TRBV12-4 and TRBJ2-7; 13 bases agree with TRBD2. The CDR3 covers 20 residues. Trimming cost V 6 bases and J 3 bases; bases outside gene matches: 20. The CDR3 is CASSSSGSRLAGGLVYEQYF. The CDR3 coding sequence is TGTGCCAGCAGCTCCTCCGGGTCGCGACTAGCGGGAGGATTGGTCTACGAGCAGTACTTC.

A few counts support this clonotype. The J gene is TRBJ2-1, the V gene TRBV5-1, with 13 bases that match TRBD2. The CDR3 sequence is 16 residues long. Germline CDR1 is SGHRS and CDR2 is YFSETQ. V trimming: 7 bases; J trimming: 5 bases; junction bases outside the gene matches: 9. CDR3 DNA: TGCGCCAGCGGTTTACTAGCGGGAGGGCCGGACAATGAGCAGTTCTTC. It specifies CASGLLAGGPDNEQFF.

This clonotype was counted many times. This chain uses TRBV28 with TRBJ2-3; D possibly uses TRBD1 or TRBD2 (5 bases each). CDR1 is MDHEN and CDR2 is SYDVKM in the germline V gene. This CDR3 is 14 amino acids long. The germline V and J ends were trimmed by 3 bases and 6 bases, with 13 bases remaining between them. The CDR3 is CASSFWAWGDTQYF. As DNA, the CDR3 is TGTGCCAGCAGTTTCTGGGCTTGGGGGGATACGCAGTATTTT.